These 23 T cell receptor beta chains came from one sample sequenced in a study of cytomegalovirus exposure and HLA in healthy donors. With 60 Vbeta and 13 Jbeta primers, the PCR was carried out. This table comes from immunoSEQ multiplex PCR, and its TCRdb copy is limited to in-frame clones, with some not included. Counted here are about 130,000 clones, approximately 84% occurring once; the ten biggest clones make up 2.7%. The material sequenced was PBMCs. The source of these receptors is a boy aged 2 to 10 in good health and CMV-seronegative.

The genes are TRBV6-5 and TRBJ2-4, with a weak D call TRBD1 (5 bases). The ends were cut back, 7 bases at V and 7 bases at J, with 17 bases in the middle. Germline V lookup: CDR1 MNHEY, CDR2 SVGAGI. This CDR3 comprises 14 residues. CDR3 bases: TGTGCCAGCACCCAAGGGGTAGGGTGGAACATTCAGTACTTC. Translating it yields CASTQGVGWNIQYF.

The CDR3 nucleotides read TGTGCCTGGGACAGGGTACTGAACACTGAAGCTTTCTTT. It translates to CAWDRVLNTEAFF. The chain recombines TRBV30 with TRBJ1-1; 7 bases align to TRBD1. This CDR3 has 13 amino acids. The germline gives CDR1 GTSNPN, CDR2 SVGIG (reference sequence). J gave up 0 bases and V 5 bases, and 3 bases lay outside the gene matches.

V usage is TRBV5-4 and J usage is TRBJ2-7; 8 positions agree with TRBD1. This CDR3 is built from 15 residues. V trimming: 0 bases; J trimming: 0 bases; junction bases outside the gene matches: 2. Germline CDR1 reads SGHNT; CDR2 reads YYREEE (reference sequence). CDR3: CASSLGQGRSYEQYF. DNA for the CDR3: TGTGCCAGCAGCTTGGGACAGGGGCGCTCCTACGAGCAGTACTTC.

CDR3 sequence reads: CASSPTGDGTGELFF. In DNA form, the CDR3 reads TGTGCCAGCAGCCCGACAGGGGACGGGACCGGGGAGCTGTTTTTT. The chain recombines TRBV5-4 with TRBJ2-2; 8 bases map to TRBD1. The CDR3 covers 15 residues. The V gene end was trimmed by 4 bases and the J gene end by 5 bases; junction bases not matched to a gene: 7. Germline assignment: CDR1 SGHNT and CDR2 YYREEE (reference sequence).

CDR3 DNA: TGTGCCAGCAGCCCCCACAGGGCCGGTCAGCCCCAGCATTTT. Its translation: CASSPHRAGQPQHF. This sequence joins TRBV7-9 and TRBJ1-5; perhaps TRBD1 as D (6 bases). CDR3 length equals 14 residues. Trimming cost V 5 bases and J 6 bases, with 14 bases left between them. Germline CDR1 SEHNR, CDR2 FQNEAQ (reference sequence).

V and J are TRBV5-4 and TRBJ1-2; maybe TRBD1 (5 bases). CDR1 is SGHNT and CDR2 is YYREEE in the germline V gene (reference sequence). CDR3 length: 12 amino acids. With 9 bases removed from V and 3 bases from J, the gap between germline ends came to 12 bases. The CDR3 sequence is CATVDTDYGYTF. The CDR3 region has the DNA TGTGCCACTGTGGACACTGACTATGGCTACACCTTC.

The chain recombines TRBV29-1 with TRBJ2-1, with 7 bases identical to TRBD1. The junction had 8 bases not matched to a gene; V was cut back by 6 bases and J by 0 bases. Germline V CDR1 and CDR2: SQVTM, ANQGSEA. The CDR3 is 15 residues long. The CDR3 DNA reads TGCAGCGTAGACCTGACAGGGAGCTCCTACAATGAGCAGTTCTTC. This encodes CSVDLTGSSYNEQFF.

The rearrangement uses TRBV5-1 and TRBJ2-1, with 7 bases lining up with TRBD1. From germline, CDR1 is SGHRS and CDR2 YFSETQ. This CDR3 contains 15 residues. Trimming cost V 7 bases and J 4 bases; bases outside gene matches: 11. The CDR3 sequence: CASGQDMNRYNEQFF. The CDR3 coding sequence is TGCGCCAGCGGACAGGACATGAACCGTTACAATGAGCAGTTCTTC.

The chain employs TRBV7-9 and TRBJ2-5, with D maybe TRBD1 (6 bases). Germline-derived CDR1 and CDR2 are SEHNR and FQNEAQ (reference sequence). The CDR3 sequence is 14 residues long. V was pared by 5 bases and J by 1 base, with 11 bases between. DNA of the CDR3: TGTGCCAGCAGCCCACGGACAGCCCAAGAGACCCAGTACTTC. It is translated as CASSPRTAQETQYF.

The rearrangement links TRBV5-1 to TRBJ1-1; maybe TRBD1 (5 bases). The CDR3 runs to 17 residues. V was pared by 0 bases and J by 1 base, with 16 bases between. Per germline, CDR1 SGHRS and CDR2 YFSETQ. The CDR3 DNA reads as TGCGCCAGCAGCTTGGCCGGTCGCGTCGGGGGGAACACTGAAGCTTTCTTT. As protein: CASSLAGRVGGNTEAFF.

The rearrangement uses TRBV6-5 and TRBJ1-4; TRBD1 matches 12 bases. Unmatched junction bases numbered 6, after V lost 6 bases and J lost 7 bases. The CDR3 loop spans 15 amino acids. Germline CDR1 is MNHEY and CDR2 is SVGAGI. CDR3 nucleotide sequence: TGTGCCAGCAGCCCGGGACAGGGGGCCGTTGAAAAACTGTTTTTT. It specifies CASSPGQGAVEKLFF.

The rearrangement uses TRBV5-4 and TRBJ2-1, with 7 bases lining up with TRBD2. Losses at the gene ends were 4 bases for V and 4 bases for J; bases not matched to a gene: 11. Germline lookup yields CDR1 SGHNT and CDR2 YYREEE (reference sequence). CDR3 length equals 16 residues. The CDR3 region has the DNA TGTGCCAGCAGCACTGCTCGGAGCGGGGCATACAATGAGCAGTTCTTC. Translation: CASSTARSGAYNEQFF.

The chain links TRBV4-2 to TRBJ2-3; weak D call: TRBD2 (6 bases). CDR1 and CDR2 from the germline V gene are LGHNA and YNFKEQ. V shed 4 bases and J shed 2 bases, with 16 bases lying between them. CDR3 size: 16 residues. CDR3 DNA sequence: TGTGCCAGCAGCCCTGAGCTAGCGAGCCTCACAGATACGCAGTATTTT. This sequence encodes CASSPELASLTDTQYF.

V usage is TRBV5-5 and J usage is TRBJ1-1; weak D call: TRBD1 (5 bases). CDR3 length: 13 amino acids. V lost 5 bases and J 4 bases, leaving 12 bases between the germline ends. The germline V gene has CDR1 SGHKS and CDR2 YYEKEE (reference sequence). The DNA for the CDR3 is TGTGCCAGCAGTTTCGGACACCTCACTGAAGCTTTCTTT. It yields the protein CASSFGHLTEAFF.

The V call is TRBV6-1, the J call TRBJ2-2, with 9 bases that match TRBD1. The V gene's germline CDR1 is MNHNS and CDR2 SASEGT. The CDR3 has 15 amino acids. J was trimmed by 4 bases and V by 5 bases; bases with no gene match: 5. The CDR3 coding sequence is TGTGCCAGCAGTCCAACGACAGGGGGCACCGGGGAGCTGTTTTTT. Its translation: CASSPTTGGTGELFF.

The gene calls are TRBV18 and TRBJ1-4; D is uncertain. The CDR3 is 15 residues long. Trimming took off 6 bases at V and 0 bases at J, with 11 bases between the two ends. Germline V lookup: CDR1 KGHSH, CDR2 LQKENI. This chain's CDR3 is CASSRSPTTNEKLFF. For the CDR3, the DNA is TGTGCCAGCTCGCGGAGCCCTACAACTAATGAAAAACTGTTTTTT.

The DNA for the CDR3 is TGTGCCAGCAGGGGGACAGGCAGGTTGGATACGCAGTATTTT. This sequence encodes CASRGTGRLDTQYF. The V call is TRBV27, the J call TRBJ2-3, with 8 bases that match TRBD1. V gave up 6 bases and J gave up 6 bases; unmatched junction bases: 8. The CDR3 runs to 14 residues. CDR1 is MNHEY, CDR2 SMNVEV, per germline (reference sequence).

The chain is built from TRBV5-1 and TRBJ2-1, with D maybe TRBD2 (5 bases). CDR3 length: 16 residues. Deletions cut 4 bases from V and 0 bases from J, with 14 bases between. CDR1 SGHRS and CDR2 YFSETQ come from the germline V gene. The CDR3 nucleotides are TGCGCCAGCAGCCACGGACTGCATAGCTCCTACAATGAGCAGTTCTTC. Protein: CASSHGLHSSYNEQFF.

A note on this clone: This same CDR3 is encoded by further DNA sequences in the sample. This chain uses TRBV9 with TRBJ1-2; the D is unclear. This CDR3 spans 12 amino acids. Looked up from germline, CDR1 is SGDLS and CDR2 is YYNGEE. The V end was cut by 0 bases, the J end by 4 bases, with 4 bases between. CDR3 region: CASSVGGYGYTF. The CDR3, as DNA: TGTGCCAGCAGCGTAGGAGGCTATGGCTACACCTTC.

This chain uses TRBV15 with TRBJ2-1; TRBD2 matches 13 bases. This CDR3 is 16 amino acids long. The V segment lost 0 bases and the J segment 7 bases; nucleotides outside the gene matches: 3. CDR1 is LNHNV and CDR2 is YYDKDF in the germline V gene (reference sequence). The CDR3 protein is CATSREGTSGVNEQFF. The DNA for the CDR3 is TGTGCCACCAGCAGAGAGGGGACTAGCGGGGTTAATGAGCAGTTCTTC.

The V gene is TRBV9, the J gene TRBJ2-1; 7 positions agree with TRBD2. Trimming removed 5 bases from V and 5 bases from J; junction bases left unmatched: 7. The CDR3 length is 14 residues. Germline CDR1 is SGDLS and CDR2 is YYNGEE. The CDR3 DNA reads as TGTGCCAGCAGGCCCAGGGCGGGGGACAATGAGCAGTTCTTC. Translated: CASRPRAGDNEQFF.

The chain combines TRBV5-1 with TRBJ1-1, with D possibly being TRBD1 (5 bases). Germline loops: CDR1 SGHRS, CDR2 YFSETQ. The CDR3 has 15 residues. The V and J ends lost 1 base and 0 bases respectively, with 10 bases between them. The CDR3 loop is CASSLLGALNTEAFF. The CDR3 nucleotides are TGCGCCAGCAGCTTGTTAGGGGCTTTGAACACTGAAGCTTTCTTT.

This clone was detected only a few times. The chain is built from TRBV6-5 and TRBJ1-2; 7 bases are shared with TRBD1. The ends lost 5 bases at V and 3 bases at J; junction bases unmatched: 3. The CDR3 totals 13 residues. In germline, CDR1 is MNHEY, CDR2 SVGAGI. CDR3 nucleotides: TGTGCCAGCAGTCGGGGACAGTACTATGGCTACACCTTC. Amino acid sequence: CASSRGQYYGYTF.